One and the same sample provided the 7 T cell receptor beta chains below, sequenced in a study of T-cell memory formation after mild COVID-19. MiXCR, run by TCRdb on the 5' RACE reads, gives a single entry per CDR3 protein. Found here are approximately 100,000 distinct CDR3 sequences, 11% of them singletons; the top ten hold about two fifths. Sequencing was carried out using PBMCs or a T cell subset sorted from them (not recorded which). The receptor set was obtained from a man between 18 and 29 years old who had mild COVID-19 (a few samples of this study predate the infection). Cell type and time point are not known.

This clonotype was seen many times. The V call is TRBV7-9, the J call TRBJ2-3; no firm D call. The CDR3 extends over 12 amino acids. The V end was cut by 5 bases, the J end by 6 bases, with 9 bases between. Looked up from germline, CDR1 is SEHNR and CDR2 is FQNEAQ (reference sequence). This CDR3 is CASSPGRDTQYF. DNA of the CDR3: TGTGCCAGCAGCCCTGGCCGGGATACGCAGTATTTT. Together with reference TRBV7-9 and TRBJ2-3, the CDR3 gives the full variable domain: DTGVSQNPRHKITKRGQNVTFRCDPISEHNRLYWYRQTLGQGPEFLTYFQNEAQLEKSRLLSDRFSAERPKGSFSTLEIQRTEQGDSAMYLCASSPGRDTQYFGPGTRLTVL.

This clonotype has more than one count but fewer than ten. The rearrangement links TRBV4-1 to TRBJ2-7; TRBD1 aligns across 7 bases. Germline values: CDR1 MGHRA, CDR2 YSYEKL. V gave up 1 base and J gave up 5 bases; unmatched junction bases: 8. The CDR3 is 15 residues long. Written as DNA, the CDR3 is TGCGCCAGCAGCCAAGCTGACAGGGCAGTAGACGAGCAGTACTTC. It translates to CASSQADRAVDEQYF.

This clonotype was picked up a small number of times. The chain uses TRBV5-1 and TRBJ2-7, with D tentatively TRBD1 (5 bases). CDR1 is SGHRS, CDR2 YFSETQ, per germline. The V end was cut by 0 bases, the J end by 3 bases, with 19 bases between. This CDR3 has 17 residues. The CDR3 bases are TGCGCCAGCAGCTTGGAGGGGTCCTACACCCCCAACTACGAGCAGTACTTC. Protein sequence: CASSLEGSYTPNYEQYF.

This clonotype showed up many times. V is TRBV4-1 and J is TRBJ2-1; D uncertain. CDR3 size: 15 residues. V was shortened by 0 bases and J by 12 bases, with 18 bases between the two germline ends. In germline, CDR1 is MGHRA, CDR2 YSYEKL. The CDR3 coding sequence is TGCGCCAGCAGCCAAGAGAGTACAGCATTTATTGGGCAGTTCTTC. This encodes CASSQESTAFIGQFF.

This clonotype has ten or more counts. The chain combines TRBV28 with TRBJ2-5, with a weak D call TRBD2 (7 bases). CDR3 length equals 16 residues. V shed 4 bases and J shed 8 bases, with 23 bases lying between them. Germline CDR1 MDHEN, CDR2 SYDVKM. DNA of the CDR3: TGTGCCAGCAGTTCCGGGGAGGGGGGGAAGAAGAGAACCCAGTACTTC. Protein: CASSSGEGGKKRTQYF.

The chain uses TRBV9 and TRBJ1-2; 9 bases map to TRBD1. Germline values: CDR1 SGDLS, CDR2 YYNGEE. This CDR3 is 17 amino acids long. Trimming removed 4 bases from V and 8 bases from J; junction bases left unmatched: 18. The DNA for the CDR3 is TGTGCCAGCAGCTCCGGTCCCGGGACAGGGCCGGCCGTCGGCTACACCTTC. As protein: CASSSGPGTGPAVGYTF.

V is TRBV30 and J is TRBJ1-1, with D possibly being TRBD1 (5 bases). The V end lost 0 bases, the J end lost 8 bases, and 19 bases lay between the germline ends. The germline gives CDR1 GTSNPN, CDR2 SVGIG (reference sequence). This CDR3 spans 15 amino acids. The CDR3 sequence: CAWSVRFSGTFEAFF. Here the CDR3 DNA reads TGTGCCTGGAGTGTACGCTTTTCCGGGACCTTCGAAGCTTTCTTT.